One sample yielded the 18 T cell receptor beta chains listed below, sequenced in a study of control samples from healthy donors and cancer patients. Produced via immunoSEQ multiplex PCR; TCRdb's table is partial and in-frame only. Of 40,000 to 50,000 clones in the sample, about 94% were seen once. The sequenced sample consisted of blood. The receptor source for this set is a man aged 55 to 69 in good health.

This chain links TRBV11-2 with TRBJ2-3; TRBD2 matches at 7 bases. Germline CDR1 reads SGHAT; CDR2 reads FQNNGV. The CDR3 loop spans 14 amino acids. Trimming at V came to 5 bases and at J to 6 bases, leaving 8 bases not matched to a gene. The CDR3 is CASSQAGSPDTQYF. DNA of the CDR3: TGTGCCAGCAGCCAAGCGGGGTCCCCGGATACGCAGTATTTT.

The chain combines TRBV18 with TRBJ2-1, with unresolved D. Germline V lookup: CDR1 KGHSH, CDR2 LQKENI. This CDR3 comprises 15 residues. V lost 0 bases, J lost 3 bases, and 9 bases lay in between. The CDR3, as DNA: TGTGCCAGCTCACCACCGGGCCAGATCTACAATGAGCAGTTCTTC. Protein: CASSPPGQIYNEQFF.

V gene TRBV2 combines with J gene TRBJ1-1; tentative D call: TRBD1 (5 bases). CDR1 and CDR2 from the germline V gene are SNHLY and FYNNEI. V was shortened by 4 bases and J by 3 bases, with 12 bases between the two germline ends. The CDR3 runs to 14 residues. The CDR3 DNA reads TGTGCCAGCAGTGCCCGTGGGGCGTACACTGAAGCTTTCTTT. It specifies CASSARGAYTEAFF.

This clone was picked up one time. V and J are TRBV6-4 and TRBJ2-7; 11 bases are a match to TRBD2. Germline trimming cut 1 base from V and 6 bases from J; bases unmatched to any gene: 17. The CDR3 loop spans 19 amino acids. Germline CDR1 reads MRHNA; CDR2 reads SNTAGT. CDR3 nucleotide sequence: TGTGCCAGCAGTGACTGGACGGGGGTAGCGGGAGGGCTGGTGGGCGAGCAGTACTTC. Translating it yields CASSDWTGVAGGLVGEQYF.

This chain uses TRBV12-3 or TRBV12-4 with TRBJ1-2, with TRBD1 matching 7 bases. This CDR3 region has 12 residues. After removal of 6 bases from V and 8 bases from J, the junction contained 6 bases not matched to a gene. CDR3 in DNA: TGTGCCAGCAGACCCGACAGGGACGGCTACACCTTC. Residues: CASRPDRDGYTF.

The J gene is TRBJ1-5, the V gene TRBV2; D is unclear. The CDR3 has 15 amino acids. The ends were cut back, 0 bases at V and 3 bases at J, with 9 bases in the middle. CDR1 is SNHLY, CDR2 FYNNEI, per germline. CDR3 loop: CASSEAAGSNQPQHF. Written as DNA, the CDR3 is TGTGCCAGCAGTGAAGCAGCGGGGTCCAATCAGCCCCAGCATTTT.

V usage is TRBV12-2 and J usage is TRBJ2-5; no check of the table's D call, TRBD2, against the DNA was made. TRBV12-2 represents a pseudogene. There are 17 residues in the CDR3. CDR3 loop: CASRLARLLAGFETQYF. The CDR3 nucleotides are TGTGCAAGTCGCTTAGCGAGGCTGCTAGCGGGATTTGAGACCCAGTACTTC.

This rearrangement joins TRBV19 to TRBJ2-5; TRBD2 is a possible D gene (5 bases). The CDR3 spans 16 residues. Germline CDR1 and CDR2: LNHDA and SQIVND (reference sequence). V was trimmed by 8 bases and J by 0 bases, leaving 19 bases between them. The CDR3 loop is CASSPLKRKNQETQYF. The CDR3 DNA sequence: TGTGCCAGTTCCCCCCTTAAGCGGAAAAACCAAGAGACCCAGTACTTC.

V gene TRBV7-6 combines with J gene TRBJ1-5; 10 bases map to TRBD1. Per the germline V gene, CDR1 is SGHVS and CDR2 is FNYEAQ. There are 15 residues in the CDR3. V shed 6 bases, J shed 4 bases, and the junction held 6 bases outside the gene matches. In DNA, the CDR3 is TGTGCCAGCAGTCAGGGACAGGGGAAAAATCAGCCCCAGCATTTT. Translating it yields CASSQGQGKNQPQHF.

The chain recombines TRBV7-9 with TRBJ2-7; no clear D gene. The CDR3 has 13 residues. V dropped 1 base and J dropped 5 bases, with 9 bases sitting between them. Looked up from germline, CDR1 is SEHNR and CDR2 is FQNEAQ (reference sequence). The CDR3 protein is CASSLDWVDEQYF. CDR3 bases: TGTGCCAGCAGCTTAGATTGGGTGGACGAGCAGTACTTC.

This rearrangement joins TRBV27 to TRBJ1-3; 8 positions match TRBD1. The J segment lost 1 base and the V segment lost 2 bases, leaving 4 bases of the junction unmatched. CDR1 and CDR2 from the germline V gene are MNHEY and SMNVEV (reference sequence). This CDR3 has 16 amino acids. CDR3 residues: CASSLTGGLSGNTIYF. CDR3 sequence (DNA): TGTGCCAGCAGTTTAACAGGGGGTCTTTCTGGAAACACCATATATTTT.

This clone appeared once. The chain recombines TRBV18 with TRBJ2-4; the D is unclear. There are 16 residues in the CDR3. V shed 1 base and J shed 1 base, with 11 bases lying between them. CDR1 KGHSH and CDR2 LQKENI come from the germline V gene. DNA of the CDR3: TGTGCCAGCTCACCACTGCTCGAAGGGGCCAAAAACATTCAGTACTTC. It translates to CASSPLLEGAKNIQYF.

This clone was seen a few times. This sequence joins TRBV11-1 and TRBJ2-1; TRBD1 is a possible D gene (5 bases). V was clipped by 5 bases and J by 6 bases, with 11 bases between them. Germline values: CDR1 SGHAT, CDR2 FQDESV (reference sequence). The CDR3 has 13 amino acids. The CDR3 DNA sequence: TGTGCCAGCAGCCTAGGGGCAGCCAATGAGCAGTTCTTC. Translating gives CASSLGAANEQFF.

This sequence joins TRBV27 and TRBJ1-5, with TRBD1 matching 8 bases. Germline-derived CDR1 and CDR2 are MNHEY and SMNVEV (reference sequence). This CDR3 is 15 amino acids long. V lost 6 bases to trimming and J lost 1 base; unmatched junction nucleotides: 5. DNA for the CDR3: TGTGCCAGCAGCTGGACAGGGTTAAGCAATCAGCCCCAGCATTTT. This translates into CASSWTGLSNQPQHF.

The rearrangement joins TRBV5-8 to TRBJ2-7; D possibly corresponds to TRBD2 (6 bases). The length of the CDR3 is 16 residues. Trimming left V 6 bases short and J 2 bases short, with 21 bases between. Germline-derived CDR1 and CDR2 are SGHTS and YDEGEE. The CDR3 loop is CASTPAPGRGTYEQYF. The CDR3 region has the DNA TGTGCCAGCACCCCTGCCCCGGGACGGGGGACCTACGAGCAGTACTTC.

The chain recombines TRBV19 with TRBJ1-2; D is unclear. V was clipped by 0 bases and J by 2 bases, with 10 bases between them. The CDR3 is made up of 15 amino acids. In germline, CDR1 is LNHDA, CDR2 SQIVND (reference sequence). The CDR3 DNA reads as TGTGCCAGTAGTATAGACACCCAAGGAAACTATGGCTACACCTTC. Translating gives CASSIDTQGNYGYTF.

The chain links TRBV19 to TRBJ2-3, with D perhaps being TRBD1 or TRBD2 (7 bases each). The CDR3 spans 19 residues. Germline V lookup: CDR1 LNHDA, CDR2 SQIVND (reference sequence). V lost 5 bases and J lost 1, with 25 bases in between. The CDR3 spells CASSSTGRGAREGTDTQYF. Written as DNA, the CDR3 is TGTGCCAGTAGTTCGACAGGGAGAGGGGCCCGGGAGGGCACAGATACGCAGTATTTT.

This rearrangement joins TRBV11-2 to TRBJ1-5; D is undetermined. Trimming took 0 bases from V and 6 from J, leaving 6 bases between them. CDR1 is SGHAT and CDR2 is FQNNGV in the germline V gene. The CDR3 runs 13 residues. CDR3 amino acids: CASSLDPRQPQHF. CDR3 nucleotide sequence: TGTGCCAGCAGCTTAGATCCCCGTCAGCCCCAGCATTTT.